This T cell receptor beta chain was sequenced in a study of naive and memory T cell subsets. The beta constant-region primer was an equimolar mix of two oligonucleotides covering TRBC1 and TRBC2. One entry per CDR3 protein, called by TCRdb with MiXCR from the UMI-ligation and nested PCR reads. The table has some 100,000 distinct CDR3 sequences, 7% seen once. A few counts support this clonotype. The antigen is not known. The germline V gene has CDR1 SGHTA and CDR2 FQGNSA. The length of the CDR3 is 15 residues. Trimming stripped 5 bases from V and 0 bases from J, with 10 bases between. The study, taken as a whole, reports: TCR counts from RNA may reflect activation-linked expression changes.

Specimen: central memory CD4+ T cells from blood. The chain recombines TRBV7-2 with TRBJ1-4, with D unclear. The receptor was derived from a human donor in good health. The CDR3 loop reads CASSPGPATNEKLFF. Written as DNA, the CDR3 is TGTGCCAGCAGCCCCGGACCTGCAACTAATGAAAAACTGTTTTTT.